This entry describes one T cell receptor (beta chain). The antigen it recognizes is unknown. No clone much larger than this one lies a single base away; base qualities are absent. The immunoSEQ Assay, a bias-controlled multiplex PCR, was used to amplify TCRbeta CDR3 regions from genomic DNA. Per the original workflow: The number of nucleated cells in each sample was estimated from the amplification of reference gene primers within the assay. To quantify the absolute abundance of each unique TCRbeta CDR3 rearrangement, sequence reads were collapsed and filtered. For each sample, productive Simpson clonality was calculated by taking the square root of Simpson's diversity index across productive rearrangements. In TCRdb, the immuneACCESS table is reduced to in-frame sequences with V and J assigned. These tables do not hold every clone; where another copy was compared, an unresolved V gene accounts for under half, and the others remain unexplained. That table supplies the V and J calls and clone size; D and trimming were determined from the DNA. Present in this sample are about 190,000 clones, about nine tenths of which were seen just once. The top ten clonotypes cover approximately 6.7% of the sample.

The germline V gene (reference sequence) sets CDR1 to LGHDT and CDR2 to YNNKEL. Inclusive of the bounding cysteine and phenylalanine, the CDR3 is 14 residues long. Only the CDR3 portion is preserved as DNA: 42 bases, with reading frame beginning at the first base. V is pared back by 1 base and J by 4 bases, with 10 bases lying between the germline termini. Collaborating institutions collected whole blood in K2EDTA tubes following their own protocols. For TCRbeta analysis, collaborators shipped samples in one of three forms: frozen whole blood, isolated PBMCs, or DNA extracted from either of those sample types. The data were obtained in a study of blood T cell repertoires in COVID-19 (dated by TCRdb to about 2020). Background for the entire study: Samples covering the acute and convalescent phases of COVID-19 were provided by collaborators in the United States, Italy and Spain. The prospective study material was composed of cDNA or gDNA derived from T cells, B-cell-depleted T cells, or PBMCs. Subjects who had been exposed to COVID-19, were actively infected with it, or had recovered from it provided the deeply sampled blood TCRbeta repertoires that made up the dataset. A freely available public database, intended as a resource for researchers studying the immune response to SARS-CoV-2, is where the repertoires were released. Sample metadata almost always included a de-identified subject ID, COVID-19 status, age in years and sex. Where HLA class I and class II types were available, the types were taken from metadata supplied by the sample provider, not from assay-based typing. The samples were drawn from the first 160 participants of the ongoing ImmuneRACE study and from 1,200 or so subjects provided by 6 global collaborators. Study-level results and caveats: Clinical and demographic metadata were provided uncurated, with the amount varying by source and participant.

The sample comprised peripheral blood. This TCR was recovered from a man aged 40-49 years with acute or convalescent COVID-19. The chain employs TRBV3-1 (or the pseudogene TRBV3-2) and TRBJ2-5, and possibly TRBD1, on 6 matching bases. The DNA sequence follows: TGTGCCAGCAGCCAAGTCCAGGGGCGAGAGACCCAGTACTTC. Its protein product is CASSQVQGRETQYF.